This TCR beta chain emerged from a study of T-cell reconstitution after alpha-beta-depleted transplantation in children. Using unique molecular identifiers, the investigators prepared the TCRbeta library. TCRdb re-called the PCR reads through MiXCR, storing one row per CDR3 protein. The table lists around 420,000 distinct CDR3 sequences, around 15% of them singletons. Regarding this clonotype: Its antigen is unidentified.

Whole-study results and caveats: Surviving recipient T cells and thymic progenitors accounted for the high day-60 TCRbeta diversity observed in some patients. At one year after transplant, newly produced T cells mostly accounted for T-cell counts and diversity. Several hundred expanded graft clones reportedly were the source of alpha-beta T cells about two months after transplant.

This CDR3 spans 16 amino acids. Between the trimmed V and J ends, which lost 4 bases and 1 base, there was a span of 14 bases. Per germline, CDR1 SGHRS and CDR2 YFSETQ. Source: PBMCs, mostly from graft donor cells, taken 360 days after TCRalphabeta/CD19-depleted stem cell transplant. This chain joins TRBV5-1 and TRBJ1-4, with no clear D. This TCR was recovered from a boy younger than two who had a stem cell transplant for Wiskott-Aldrich syndrome, so the T cells may come from the graft donor. The CDR3 here is CASSRDLGKTNEKLFF. In nucleotides, the CDR3 is TGCGCCAGCAGCCGCGACCTGGGGAAAACTAATGAAAAACTGTTTTTT.